Presented here are 13 T cell receptor beta chains from one specimen sequenced in a study of radiation and T cells in renal cell carcinoma (dated by TCRdb to 2018 to 2020). Library preparation employed the immunoSEQ multiplex PCR assay. TCRdb holds this immuneACCESS table with in-frame rearrangements only. Some clones are missing; in checked studies, unresolved V genes explain under half, and the rest has no known cause. In all, the sample holds about 170,000 clones, and roughly nine tenths of those were seen once. Of the sample, around 11% is held by the ten largest clones. The time point label, as the study defines it: blood 4 weeks post-SBRT, at nephrectomy. Interpreted using the paper, the treatment or condition label stands for: 15 Gy SBRT to primary tumor, nephrectomy 4 weeks later. Material: blood, obtained from a patient whose treatment included radiotherapy and nephrectomy. The receptors originated from a woman aged 45-60 years with renal cell carcinoma.

The chain's CDR3 is CASSKTGGEQFF. Written as DNA, the CDR3 is TGTGCCAGCAGTAAAACGGGGGGTGAGCAGTTCTTC. V is TRBV7-9 and J is TRBJ2-1; 7 positions agree with TRBD2. The CDR3 has 12 residues. Germline values: CDR1 SEHNR, CDR2 FQNEAQ (reference sequence). V lost 6 bases to trimming and J lost 9 bases; unmatched junction nucleotides: 5.

The V gene is TRBV5-1, the J gene TRBJ1-4; D not certain. The V gene's germline CDR1 is SGHRS and CDR2 YFSETQ. This CDR3 is 14 amino acids long. With 4 bases removed from V and 1 base from J, the gap between germline ends came to 8 bases. The CDR3 region is CASSPGVTNEKLFF. As DNA, the CDR3 is TGCGCCAGCAGCCCGGGAGTAACTAATGAAAAACTGTTTTTT. The full variable domain, completed using reference TRBV5-1 and TRBJ1-4, is KAGVTQTPRYLIKTRGQQVTLSCSPISGHRSVSWYQQTPGQGLQFLFEYFSETQRNKGNFPGRFSGRQFSNSRSEMNVSTLELGDSALYLCASSPGVTNEKLFFGSGTQLSVL.

In this sample, this clone turned up once. The chain carries TRBV5-1 and TRBJ1-4; 7 nucleotides line up with TRBD1. The CDR3 consists of 16 residues. Germline CDR1 reads SGHRS; CDR2 reads YFSETQ. V trimming: 3 bases; J trimming: 7 bases; junction bases outside the gene matches: 12. The CDR3 DNA follows: TGCGCCAGCAGCTCCCTCCCAGGGGGGGAAGGTGAAAAACTGTTTTTT. Protein product: CASSSLPGGEGEKLFF.

V is TRBV7-3 and J is TRBJ2-3; D not certain. V lost 1 base to trimming and J lost 2 bases, with 10 bases between them. Per the germline V gene, CDR1 is SGHTA and CDR2 is FQGTGA. The CDR3 is 15 residues long. CDR3 sequence: CASSLIGSPTDTQYF. In DNA, the CDR3 is TGTGCCAGCAGCTTAATAGGTAGCCCCACAGATACGCAGTATTTT.

The gene calls are TRBV12-5 and TRBJ1-2, with 12 bases aligning to TRBD1. The V gene end was trimmed by 2 bases and the J gene end by 4 bases; junction bases not matched to a gene: 8. The CDR3 runs 17 residues. Germline-derived CDR1 and CDR2 are LGHNT and FRNRAP. CDR3 protein: CASGLTHGTGGFYGYTF. The CDR3 DNA follows: TGTGCTAGTGGTTTGACCCACGGGACAGGGGGCTTCTATGGCTACACCTTC.

The rearrangement uses TRBV7-9 and TRBJ1-1; 9 nucleotides align to TRBD1. After removal of 10 bases from V and 1 base from J, the junction contained 10 bases not matched to a gene. This CDR3 is 15 amino acids long. Germline V gene data show CDR1 as SEHNR and CDR2 as FQNEAQ (reference sequence). The CDR3: CATILRDRANTEAFF. DNA of the CDR3: TGTGCCACCATACTTCGGGACAGGGCGAACACTGAAGCTTTCTTT.

CDR3 protein: CASSLEDGRGYTF. In nucleotides, the CDR3 is TGCGCCAGCAGCTTGGAGGACGGACGTGGCTACACCTTC. The chain links TRBV5-1 to TRBJ1-2; no definite D call. Germline assignment: CDR1 SGHRS and CDR2 YFSETQ. There are 13 residues in the CDR3. V was shortened by 0 bases and J by 7 bases, with 10 bases between the two germline ends.

With respect to this clone: The identical CDR3 is also encoded by other nucleotide sequences in the sample. V is TRBV7-2 and J is TRBJ2-3; no clear D gene. Germline V CDR1 and CDR2: SGHTA, FQGNSA. Trimming cost V 1 base and J 6 bases, with 5 bases left between them. CDR3 size: 12 residues. The CDR3 loop is CASSLGTDTQYF. CDR3 bases: TGTGCCAGCAGCTTAGGGACGGATACGCAGTATTTT.

The chain links TRBV18 to TRBJ2-7, with unresolved D. This CDR3 has 14 amino acids. The ends were cut back, 3 bases at V and 0 bases at J, with 9 bases in the middle. From germline, CDR1 is KGHSH and CDR2 LQKENI. CDR3 coding DNA: TGTGCCAGCTCACCCCCAGTAAGCTCCTACGAGCAGTACTTC. Protein product: CASSPPVSSYEQYF.

This clone came up once. The chain is built from TRBV5-1 and TRBJ1-2; no firm D call. The germline V gene encodes CDR1 SGHRS and CDR2 YFSETQ. This CDR3 is 13 amino acids long. Trimming removed 4 bases at V and 4 bases at J, with 11 bases between. CDR3 in amino acids: CASSPQQVYGYTF. As DNA, the CDR3 is TGCGCCAGCAGCCCGCAGCAGGTCTATGGCTACACCTTC.

This clone was counted between two and nine times. The chain recombines TRBV7-9 with TRBJ1-2; D call uncertain. Per germline, CDR1 SEHNR and CDR2 FQNEAQ (reference sequence). Trimming stripped 1 base from V and 4 bases from J, with 10 bases between. The CDR3 extends over 14 amino acids. CDR3 coding DNA: TGTGCCAGCAGCTTAGGGGGTAACAGCTATGGCTACACCTTC. Amino acid sequence: CASSLGGNSYGYTF.

The rearrangement joins TRBV2 to TRBJ1-5; 7 bases agree with TRBD1. CDR3 length: 15 amino acids. Germline values: CDR1 SNHLY, CDR2 FYNNEI. V trimming: 5 bases; J trimming: 9 bases; junction bases outside the gene matches: 13. The CDR3 region has the DNA TGTGCCAGCAGTACCGAACAGGGGCGTGGTATGCCCCAGCATTTT. This encodes CASSTEQGRGMPQHF. The entire variable domain, with the rest obtained from reference TRBV2 and TRBJ1-5, is as follows: EPEVTQTPSHQVTQMGQEVILRCVPISNHLYFYWYRQILGQKVEFLVSFYNNEISEKSEIFDDQFSVERPDGSNFTLKIRSTKLEDSAMYFCASSTEQGRGMPQHFGDGTRLSIL.

Notes on this clone: Other DNA sequences within the sample encode an identical CDR3. The chain joins TRBV9 to TRBJ1-2; weak D call: TRBD1 (5 bases). Germline CDR1 reads SGDLS; CDR2 reads YYNGEE. Deletions cut 0 bases from V and 5 bases from J, with 8 bases between. This CDR3 comprises 13 residues. CDR3 amino acids: CASSVAGGYGYTF. The CDR3 DNA reads TGTGCCAGCAGCGTAGCGGGGGGATATGGCTACACCTTC.